This T cell receptor beta chain is drawn from a study of graft-versus-host responses after intestinal transplantation. Concerning this clone itself: Its antigen is currently unknown.

Only in-frame clones appear in the TCRdb table, and some are missing; sequencing was by immunoSEQ multiplex PCR. Found here are nearly 90,000 clones, around 83% of them singletons; the top ten hold about 18%. This sample comprised unstimulated CD8+ T cells sorted from spleen or lymph node cells, obtained before intestinal transplant. This sequence originates from a human donor who received an intestinal transplant.

The CDR3 bases are TGTGCCAGCAGCCAAGATCAGTCCGAGCAGTACTTC. It yields the protein CASSQDQSEQYF. J is TRBJ2-7 and V is TRBV4-2; no clear D gene. The CDR3 covers 12 residues. Per germline, CDR1 LGHNA and CDR2 YNFKEQ. The V end lost 0 bases, the J end lost 6 bases, and 6 bases lay between the germline ends.